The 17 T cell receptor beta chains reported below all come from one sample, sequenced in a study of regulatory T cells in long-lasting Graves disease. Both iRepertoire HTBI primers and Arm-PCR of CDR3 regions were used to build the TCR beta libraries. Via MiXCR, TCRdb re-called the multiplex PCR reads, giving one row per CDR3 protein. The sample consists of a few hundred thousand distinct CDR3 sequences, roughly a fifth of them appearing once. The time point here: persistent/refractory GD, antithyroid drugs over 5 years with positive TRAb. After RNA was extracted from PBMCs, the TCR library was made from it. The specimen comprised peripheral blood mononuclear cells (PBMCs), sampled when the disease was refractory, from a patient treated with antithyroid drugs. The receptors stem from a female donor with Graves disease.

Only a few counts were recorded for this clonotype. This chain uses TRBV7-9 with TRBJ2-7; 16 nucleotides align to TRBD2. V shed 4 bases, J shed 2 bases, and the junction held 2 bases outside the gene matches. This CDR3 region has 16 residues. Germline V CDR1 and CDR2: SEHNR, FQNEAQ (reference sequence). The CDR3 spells CASSSGTSGRAYEQYF. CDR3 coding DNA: TGTGCCAGCAGCTCAGGGACTAGCGGGAGGGCCTACGAGCAGTACTTC.

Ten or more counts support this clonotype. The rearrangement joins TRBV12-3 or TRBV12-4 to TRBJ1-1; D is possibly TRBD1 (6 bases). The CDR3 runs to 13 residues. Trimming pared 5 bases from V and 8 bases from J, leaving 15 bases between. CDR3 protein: CASSGHGGPEAFF. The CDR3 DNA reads TGTGCCAGCAGTGGACATGGGGGGCCCGAAGCTTTCTTT.

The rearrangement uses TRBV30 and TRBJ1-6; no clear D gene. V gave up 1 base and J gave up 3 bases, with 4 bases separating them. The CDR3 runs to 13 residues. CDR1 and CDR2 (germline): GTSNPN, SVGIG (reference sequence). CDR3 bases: TGTGCCTGGAGTGAAGACTATAATTCACCCCTCCACTTT. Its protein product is CAWSEDYNSPLHF.

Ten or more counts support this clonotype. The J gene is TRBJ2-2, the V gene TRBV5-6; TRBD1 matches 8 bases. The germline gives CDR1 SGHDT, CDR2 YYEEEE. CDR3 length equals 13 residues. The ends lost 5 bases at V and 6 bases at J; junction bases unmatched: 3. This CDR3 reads CASSLQGAGELFF. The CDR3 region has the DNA TGTGCCAGCAGTTTACAGGGGGCCGGGGAGCTGTTTTTT.

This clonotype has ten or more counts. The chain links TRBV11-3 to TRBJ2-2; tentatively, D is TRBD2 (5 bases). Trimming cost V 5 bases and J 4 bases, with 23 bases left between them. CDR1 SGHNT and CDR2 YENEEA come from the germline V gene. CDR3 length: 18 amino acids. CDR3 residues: CASSLHKLGEPSTGELFF. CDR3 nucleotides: TGTGCCAGCAGCCTCCACAAACTCGGGGAGCCCTCCACCGGGGAGCTGTTTTTT.

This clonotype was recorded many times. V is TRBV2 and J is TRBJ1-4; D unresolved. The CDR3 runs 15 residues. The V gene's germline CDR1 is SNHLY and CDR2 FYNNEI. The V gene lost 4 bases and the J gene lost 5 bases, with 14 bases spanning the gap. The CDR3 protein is CASSVDRVYNEKLFF. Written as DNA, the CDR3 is TGTGCCAGCAGTGTCGATCGGGTGTACAATGAAAAACTGTTTTTT.

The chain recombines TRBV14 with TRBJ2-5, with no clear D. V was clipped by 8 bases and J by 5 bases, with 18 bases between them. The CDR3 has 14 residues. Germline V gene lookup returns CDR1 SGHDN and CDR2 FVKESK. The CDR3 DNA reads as TGTGCCAGCTCCCCTGGGCCTATCCGGGAGACCCAGTACTTC. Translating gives CASSPGPIRETQYF.

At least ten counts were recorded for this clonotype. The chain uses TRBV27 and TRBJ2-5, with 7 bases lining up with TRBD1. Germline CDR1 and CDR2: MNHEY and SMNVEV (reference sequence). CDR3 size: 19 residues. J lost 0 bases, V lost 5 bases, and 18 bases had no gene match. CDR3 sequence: CASSPTGVLLKGYQETQYF. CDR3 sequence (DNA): TGTGCCAGCAGTCCTACAGGGGTCCTGCTAAAGGGGTACCAAGAGACCCAGTACTTC.

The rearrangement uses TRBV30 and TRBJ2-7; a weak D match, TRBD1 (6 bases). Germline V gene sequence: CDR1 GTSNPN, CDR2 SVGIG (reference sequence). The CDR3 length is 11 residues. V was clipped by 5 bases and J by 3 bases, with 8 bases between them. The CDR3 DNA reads TGTGCCTGGGTACAGGGCTACGAGCAGTACTTC. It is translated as CAWVQGYEQYF.

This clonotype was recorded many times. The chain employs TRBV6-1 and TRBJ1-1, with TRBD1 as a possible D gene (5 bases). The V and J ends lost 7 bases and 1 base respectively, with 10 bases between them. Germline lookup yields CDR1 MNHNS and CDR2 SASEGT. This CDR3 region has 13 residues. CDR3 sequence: CASTRGQNTEAFF. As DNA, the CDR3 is TGTGCCAGCACTAGGGGCCAGAACACTGAAGCTTTCTTT.

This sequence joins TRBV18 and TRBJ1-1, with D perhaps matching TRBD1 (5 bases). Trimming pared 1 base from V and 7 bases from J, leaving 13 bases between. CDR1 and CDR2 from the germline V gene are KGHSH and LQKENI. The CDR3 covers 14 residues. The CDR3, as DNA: TGTGCCAGCTCACCACTTATTGATCAGGGTGAAGCTTTCTTT. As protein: CASSPLIDQGEAFF.

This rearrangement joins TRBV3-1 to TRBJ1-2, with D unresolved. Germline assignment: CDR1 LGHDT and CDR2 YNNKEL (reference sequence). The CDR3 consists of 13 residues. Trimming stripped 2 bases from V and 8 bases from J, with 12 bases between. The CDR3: CASSQQVVEGYTF. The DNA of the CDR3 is TGTGCCAGCAGCCAACAAGTAGTGGAGGGCTACACCTTC.

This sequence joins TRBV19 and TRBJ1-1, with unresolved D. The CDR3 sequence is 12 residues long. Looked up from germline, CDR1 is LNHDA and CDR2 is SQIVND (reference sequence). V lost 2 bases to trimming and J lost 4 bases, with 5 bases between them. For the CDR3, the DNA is TGTGCCAGTAGTATAAGGTCCACTGAAGCTTTCTTT. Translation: CASSIRSTEAFF.

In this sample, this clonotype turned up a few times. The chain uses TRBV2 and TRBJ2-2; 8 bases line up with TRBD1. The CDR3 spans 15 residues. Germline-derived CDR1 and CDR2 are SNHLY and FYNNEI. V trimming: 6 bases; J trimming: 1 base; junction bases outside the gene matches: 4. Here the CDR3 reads CASRAGQENTGELFF. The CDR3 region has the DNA TGTGCCAGCAGGGCGGGACAGGAGAACACCGGGGAGCTGTTTTTT.

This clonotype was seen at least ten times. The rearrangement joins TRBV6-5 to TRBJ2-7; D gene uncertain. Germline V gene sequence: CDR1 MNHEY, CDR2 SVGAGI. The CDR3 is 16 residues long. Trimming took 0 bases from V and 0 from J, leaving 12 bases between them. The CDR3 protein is CASSYSYGGSSYEQYF. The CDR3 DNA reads TGTGCCAGCAGTTACTCGTATGGCGGTAGCTCCTACGAGCAGTACTTC.

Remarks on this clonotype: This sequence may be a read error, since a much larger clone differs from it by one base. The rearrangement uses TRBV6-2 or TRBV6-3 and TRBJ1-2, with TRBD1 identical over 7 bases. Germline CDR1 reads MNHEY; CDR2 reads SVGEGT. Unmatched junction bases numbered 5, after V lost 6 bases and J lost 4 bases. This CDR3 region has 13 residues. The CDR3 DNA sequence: TGTGCCAGCAGGCCGGGACAGCCCTATGGCTACACCTTC. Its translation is CASRPGQPYGYTF.

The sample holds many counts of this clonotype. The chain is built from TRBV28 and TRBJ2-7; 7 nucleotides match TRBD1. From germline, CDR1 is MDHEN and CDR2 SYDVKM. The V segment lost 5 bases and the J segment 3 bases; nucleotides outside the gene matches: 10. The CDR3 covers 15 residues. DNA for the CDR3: TGTGCCAGCAGTCCCCCTCGACAGGGTTTCTACGAGCAGTACTTC. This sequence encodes CASSPPRQGFYEQYF.